This is a list of T cell receptor beta chains from one sample in a study of T-cell reconstitution after alpha-beta-depleted transplantation in children. MiXCR, applied by TCRdb to the PCR reads, yields one record per CDR3 protein. The sample has 5,500 to 7,000 distinct CDR3 sequences, about 11% seen once. Specimen: PBMCs, mostly from graft donor cells, collected 180 days after TCRalphabeta/CD19-depleted stem cell transplant. These TCRs come from a child younger than two who had a stem cell transplant for acute myeloid leukemia, so the T cells may come from the graft donor. CDR3s include the opening cysteine and the closing phenylalanine or tryptophan. A D gene is named only where the DNA matches it firmly. Not every row has a clone size; where given, it reads once, few, many or a size class.

CDR3 length: 16
D gene: TRBD1
J gene: TRBJ1-5
V gene: TRBV5-5
clone size: medium-sized
CDR3 protein: CASSLVRTGGDQPQHF
CDR3 DNA: TGTGCCAGCAGCTTGGTCAGGACAGGGGGGGATCAGCCCCAGCATTTT

CDR3 length: 15
D gene: TRBD2
J gene: TRBJ2-7
V gene: TRBV4-3
clone size: many
CDR3 protein: CASSQGSGRSYEQYF
CDR3 DNA: TGCGCCAGCAGCCAAGGGAGCGGGAGATCCTACGAGCAGTACTTC

CDR3 length: 15
D gene: .
J gene: TRBJ2-1
V gene: TRBV24-1
clone size: medium-sized
CDR3 protein: CATSDVQGRVNEQFF
CDR3 DNA: TGTGCCACCAGTGATGTGCAGGGTAGGGTCAATGAGCAGTTCTTC

CDR3 length: 13
D gene: .
J gene: TRBJ2-7
V gene: TRBV7-8
clone size: medium-sized
CDR3 protein: CASSSPFTYEQYF
CDR3 DNA: TGTGCCAGCAGCTCCCCCTTCACCTACGAGCAGTACTTC

CDR3 length: 12
D gene: .
J gene: TRBJ2-1
V gene: TRBV3-1
clone size: many
CDR3 protein: CASSHSGTTRFF
CDR3 DNA: TGTGCCAGCAGCCATTCCGGGACCACCCGGTTCTTC

CDR3 length: 14
D gene: .
J gene: TRBJ2-1
V gene: TRBV29-1
clone size: large
CDR3 protein: CSVPPVGSYNEQFF
CDR3 DNA: TGCAGCGTCCCCCCGGTGGGCTCCTACAATGAGCAGTTCTTC

CDR3 length: 14
D gene: .
J gene: TRBJ2-3
V gene: TRBV12-3/TRBV12-4
clone size: many
CDR3 protein: CASSLSGSKDTQYF
CDR3 DNA: TGTGCCAGCAGTTTATCCGGGAGCAAGGATACGCAGTATTTT

CDR3 length: 15
D gene: TRBD2
J gene: TRBJ2-5
V gene: TRBV24-1
clone size: many
CDR3 protein: CATSGASGTQETQYF
CDR3 DNA: TGTGCCACCAGTGGGGCTAGCGGGACACAAGAGACCCAGTACTTC

CDR3 length: 14
D gene: .
J gene: TRBJ2-7
V gene: TRBV28
clone size: medium-sized
CDR3 protein: CASSSTGGGFGIYF
CDR3 DNA: TGTGCCAGCAGTTCAACCGGGGGCGGCTTCGGGATTTACTTC

CDR3 length: 15
D gene: .
J gene: TRBJ1-5
V gene: TRBV21-1
clone size: many
CDR3 protein: CASSILRQSDQPQHF
CDR3 DNA: TGTGCCAGCAGCATTCTCCGACAGTCCGATCAGCCCCAGCATTTT

CDR3 length: 15
D gene: .
J gene: TRBJ1-5
V gene: TRBV7-2
clone size: many
CDR3 protein: CASSFSGNTDQPQHF
CDR3 DNA: TGTGCCAGCAGCTTTTCGGGGAACACGGATCAGCCCCAGCATTTT

CDR3 length: 13
D gene: .
J gene: TRBJ1-1
V gene: TRBV5-1
clone size: once
CDR3 protein: CASSLGPGIEAFF
CDR3 DNA: TGCGCCAGCAGCTTGGGGCCCGGGATTGAAGCTTTCTTT

CDR3 length: 14
D gene: .
J gene: TRBJ2-2
V gene: TRBV21-1
clone size: many
CDR3 protein: CASSQTPNTGELFF
CDR3 DNA: TGTGCCAGCAGCCAGACTCCGAACACCGGGGAGCTGTTTTTT

CDR3 length: 13
D gene: .
J gene: TRBJ2-5
V gene: TRBV2
clone size: many
CDR3 protein: CASNDEVQETQYF
CDR3 DNA: TGTGCCAGCAATGATGAGGTCCAAGAGACCCAGTACTTC

CDR3 length: 16
D gene: .
J gene: TRBJ2-3
V gene: TRBV28
clone size: .
CDR3 protein: CASTDNRFLGTDTQYF
CDR3 DNA: TGTGCCAGCACCGATAACAGGTTTCTCGGCACAGATACGCAGTATTTT

CDR3 length: 15
D gene: TRBD2
J gene: TRBJ2-1
V gene: TRBV7-9
clone size: many
CDR3 protein: CASSLWREAPYEQFF
CDR3 DNA: TGTGCCAGCAGCTTGTGGCGGGAGGCCCCCTATGAGCAGTTCTTC

CDR3 length: 15
D gene: TRBD2
J gene: TRBJ2-7
V gene: TRBV5-1
clone size: medium-sized
CDR3 protein: CASSTSVNPWDEQYF
CDR3 DNA: TGCGCCAGCAGCACTAGCGTGAACCCCTGGGACGAGCAGTACTTC

CDR3 length: 14
D gene: TRBD2
J gene: TRBJ2-7
V gene: TRBV10-3
clone size: medium-sized
CDR3 protein: CATLASGSSYEQYF
CDR3 DNA: TGTGCCACCCTCGCTAGCGGGAGTTCCTACGAGCAGTACTTC

CDR3 length: 11
D gene: .
J gene: TRBJ2-7
V gene: TRBV7-9
clone size: medium-sized
CDR3 protein: CALGPLYEQYF
CDR3 DNA: TGTGCCTTGGGCCCCCTCTACGAGCAGTACTTC

CDR3 length: 12
D gene: .
J gene: TRBJ2-1
V gene: TRBV5-4
clone size: .
CDR3 protein: CASSPLQGEQFF
CDR3 DNA: TGTGCCAGCAGCCCCTTACAGGGTGAGCAGTTCTTC

CDR3 length: 12
D gene: .
J gene: TRBJ1-2
V gene: TRBV28
clone size: once
CDR3 protein: CASIAGPYGHTF
CDR3 DNA: TGTGCCAGCATCGCCGGTCCCTATGGCCACACCTTC

CDR3 length: 17
D gene: .
J gene: TRBJ2-1
V gene: TRBV24-1
clone size: .
CDR3 protein: CVTSPRGSPSSYNEQLF
CDR3 DNA: TGTGTCACCAGTCCAAGGGGGTCGCCGAGCTCCTACAATGAGCAGCTCTTC

CDR3 length: 17
D gene: .
J gene: TRBJ2-1
V gene: TRBV28
clone size: many
CDR3 protein: CASSPITGSGRNNEQFF
CDR3 DNA: TGTGCCAGCAGTCCTATCACAGGGTCCGGCAGGAACAATGAGCAGTTCTTC

CDR3 length: 15
D gene: .
J gene: TRBJ2-2
V gene: TRBV7-9
clone size: many
CDR3 protein: CASSLDAVSTGELFF
CDR3 DNA: TGTGCCAGCAGCTTAGACGCCGTTAGCACCGGGGAGCTGTTTTTT

CDR3 length: 16
D gene: TRBD2
J gene: TRBJ2-1
V gene: TRBV5-1
clone size: many
CDR3 protein: CASSLGSGRNEGEQFF
CDR3 DNA: TGCGCCAGCAGCTTGGGATCCGGGAGGAATGAGGGTGAGCAGTTCTTC

CDR3 length: 15
D gene: .
J gene: TRBJ2-7
V gene: TRBV19
clone size: many
CDR3 protein: CASSPGGSATYEQYF
CDR3 DNA: TGTGCCAGTAGTCCTGGGGGTAGCGCAACCTACGAGCAGTACTTC

CDR3 length: 14
D gene: .
J gene: TRBJ2-7
V gene: TRBV7-6
clone size: many
CDR3 protein: CASSLGKQGYEQYF
CDR3 DNA: TGTGCCAGCAGCTTAGGCAAGCAAGGCTACGAGCAGTACTTC

CDR3 length: 15
D gene: TRBD1
J gene: TRBJ1-2
V gene: TRBV6-1
clone size: .
CDR3 protein: CASSPRGGGADSYTF
CDR3 DNA: TGTGCCAGCAGTCCGCGAGGAGGGGGCGCCGACAGCTACACCTTC

CDR3 length: 14
D gene: TRBD1
J gene: TRBJ1-2
V gene: TRBV24-1
clone size: medium-sized
CDR3 protein: CATSGQGEPGGYTF
CDR3 DNA: TGTGCCACCAGCGGACAGGGGGAGCCCGGGGGCTACACCTTC

CDR3 length: 12
D gene: .
J gene: TRBJ1-1
V gene: TRBV5-1
clone size: medium-sized
CDR3 protein: CASSLDGGGAFF
CDR3 DNA: TGCGCCAGCAGCTTGGATGGGGGTGGAGCTTTCTTT

CDR3 length: 13
D gene: TRBD1
J gene: TRBJ2-1
V gene: TRBV19
clone size: many
CDR3 protein: CASRDRGNNEQFF
CDR3 DNA: TGTGCCAGTAGGGACAGGGGTAACAATGAGCAGTTCTTC

CDR3 length: 14
D gene: .
J gene: TRBJ2-7
V gene: TRBV20-1
clone size: many
CDR3 protein: CSVARGLGSYEQYF
CDR3 DNA: TGCAGTGTAGCCCGGGGCTTGGGCTCCTACGAGCAGTACTTC

CDR3 length: 17
D gene: TRBD2
J gene: TRBJ2-1
V gene: TRBV20-1
clone size: many
CDR3 protein: CSARTPGLALKHNEQFF
CDR3 DNA: TGCAGTGCTAGGACCCCGGGACTAGCCTTAAAACACAATGAGCAGTTCTTC

CDR3 length: 15
D gene: TRBD1
J gene: TRBJ2-1
V gene: TRBV19
clone size: many
CDR3 protein: CASSTDRGRGVEQFF
CDR3 DNA: TGTGCCAGTAGTACGGACAGGGGCCGTGGGGTTGAGCAGTTCTTC

CDR3 length: 16
D gene: TRBD1
J gene: TRBJ2-2
V gene: TRBV7-9
clone size: many
CDR3 protein: CASTYTGGRNTGELFF
CDR3 DNA: TGTGCCAGCACGTACACAGGGGGCAGAAACACCGGGGAGCTGTTTTTT

CDR3 length: 14
D gene: .
J gene: TRBJ1-5
V gene: TRBV9
clone size: few
CDR3 protein: CASSNTGSSQPQHF
CDR3 DNA: TGTGCCAGCAGCAACACAGGGTCAAGTCAGCCCCAGCATTTT

CDR3 length: 15
D gene: TRBD2
J gene: TRBJ2-7
V gene: TRBV28
clone size: many
CDR3 protein: CASSDASGSSYEQYF
CDR3 DNA: TGTGCCAGCAGTGATGCTAGCGGGAGTTCCTACGAGCAGTACTTC

CDR3 length: 15
D gene: .
J gene: TRBJ2-5
V gene: TRBV7-7
clone size: .
CDR3 protein: CASSLLEGARETQYF
CDR3 DNA: TGTGCCAGCAGCTTATTGGAGGGGGCGCGAGAGACCCAGTACTTC

CDR3 length: 11
D gene: .
J gene: TRBJ2-7
V gene: TRBV2
clone size: many
CDR3 protein: CASRTIYEQYF
CDR3 DNA: TGTGCCAGCAGAACTATCTACGAGCAGTACTTC

CDR3 length: 14
D gene: .
J gene: TRBJ1-1
V gene: TRBV6-5
clone size: many
CDR3 protein: CASSYSPTNTEAFF
CDR3 DNA: TGTGCCAGCAGTTACTCCCCAACGAACACTGAAGCTTTCTTT

CDR3 length: 16
D gene: .
J gene: TRBJ1-6
V gene: TRBV4-3
clone size: medium-sized
CDR3 protein: CASSQERQRKVSPLHF
CDR3 DNA: TGCGCCAGCAGCCAAGAGAGGCAGAGGAAGGTTTCACCCCTCCACTTT

CDR3 length: 12
D gene: TRBD2
J gene: TRBJ2-7
V gene: TRBV10-2
clone size: many
CDR3 protein: CASSESGTREYF
CDR3 DNA: TGCGCCAGCAGTGAGTCCGGGACTAGGGAGTACTTC

CDR3 length: 14
D gene: .
J gene: TRBJ2-1
V gene: TRBV5-1
clone size: .
CDR3 protein: CASSHPTGNNEQFF
CDR3 DNA: TGCGCCAGCAGCCACCCGACAGGTAACAATGAGCAGTTCTTC

CDR3 length: 17
D gene: TRBD1
J gene: TRBJ2-7
V gene: TRBV20-1
clone size: many
CDR3 protein: CSAQGDPPGQGPYEQYF
CDR3 DNA: TGCAGTGCCCAAGGGGACCCTCCGGGACAGGGACCCTACGAGCAGTACTTC

CDR3 length: 18
D gene: .
J gene: TRBJ1-6
V gene: TRBV2
clone size: medium-sized
CDR3 protein: CASSDPRGGSSYNSPLHF
CDR3 DNA: TGTGCCAGCAGCGACCCAAGGGGTGGGAGCTCCTATAATTCACCCCTCCACTTT

CDR3 length: 15
D gene: TRBD2
J gene: TRBJ2-3
V gene: TRBV20-1
clone size: many
CDR3 protein: CSASRLAERTDTQYF
CDR3 DNA: TGCAGTGCTAGCCGACTAGCGGAACGCACAGATACGCAGTATTTT

CDR3 length: 14
D gene: .
J gene: TRBJ2-3
V gene: TRBV14
clone size: many
CDR3 protein: CASSPLGSTDTQYF
CDR3 DNA: TGTGCCAGCAGCCCCTTAGGCAGCACAGATACGCAGTATTTT

CDR3 length: 14
D gene: .
J gene: TRBJ2-7
V gene: TRBV28
clone size: many
CDR3 protein: CASSSPHEAYEQYF
CDR3 DNA: TGTGCCAGCAGTTCGCCCCATGAAGCGTACGAGCAGTACTTC

CDR3 length: 18
D gene: TRBD2
J gene: TRBJ2-2
V gene: TRBV7-3
clone size: .
CDR3 protein: CASSLMASGGLNTGELFF
CDR3 DNA: TGTGCCAGCAGCTTAATGGCTAGCGGGGGCTTGAACACCGGGGAGCTGTTTTTT

CDR3 length: 13
D gene: .
J gene: TRBJ1-5
V gene: TRBV28
clone size: many
CDR3 protein: CASSRQDLQPQHF
CDR3 DNA: TGTGCCAGCAGCCGACAGGACCTTCAGCCCCAGCATTTT

CDR3 length: 15
D gene: TRBD1
J gene: TRBJ2-3
V gene: TRBV2
clone size: many
CDR3 protein: CASRGQGVRTDTQYF
CDR3 DNA: TGTGCCAGCAGGGGACAGGGGGTTCGCACAGATACGCAGTATTTT

CDR3 length: 16
D gene: .
J gene: TRBJ2-7
V gene: TRBV5-4
clone size: many
CDR3 protein: CASSLGPPGTTYEQYF
CDR3 DNA: TGTGCCAGCAGCTTGGGTCCTCCAGGGACCACCTACGAGCAGTACTTC

CDR3 length: 16
D gene: .
J gene: TRBJ1-2
V gene: TRBV20-1
clone size: medium-sized
CDR3 protein: CSARDAARSGYYGYTF
CDR3 DNA: TGCAGTGCTAGAGATGCGGCTCGGTCTGGGTATTATGGCTACACCTTC